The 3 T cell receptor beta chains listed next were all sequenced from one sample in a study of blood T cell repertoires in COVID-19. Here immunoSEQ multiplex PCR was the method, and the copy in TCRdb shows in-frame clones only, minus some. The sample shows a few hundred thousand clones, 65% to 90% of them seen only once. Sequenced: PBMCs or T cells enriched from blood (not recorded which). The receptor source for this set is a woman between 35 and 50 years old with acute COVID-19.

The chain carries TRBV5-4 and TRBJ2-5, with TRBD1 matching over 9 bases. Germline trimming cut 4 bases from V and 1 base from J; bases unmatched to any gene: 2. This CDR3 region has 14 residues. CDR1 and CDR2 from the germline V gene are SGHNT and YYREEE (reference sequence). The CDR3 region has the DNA TGTGCCAGCAGCCGGGACAGGGTCCAAGAGACCCAGTACTTC. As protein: CASSRDRVQETQYF.

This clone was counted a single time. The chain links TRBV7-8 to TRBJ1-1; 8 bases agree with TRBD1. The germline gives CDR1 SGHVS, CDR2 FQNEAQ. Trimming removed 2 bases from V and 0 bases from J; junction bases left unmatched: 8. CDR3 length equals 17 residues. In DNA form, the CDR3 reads TGTGCCAGCAGCTTATGGACAGGGCGGGCGCTGAACACTGAAGCTTTCTTT. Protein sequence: CASSLWTGRALNTEAFF.

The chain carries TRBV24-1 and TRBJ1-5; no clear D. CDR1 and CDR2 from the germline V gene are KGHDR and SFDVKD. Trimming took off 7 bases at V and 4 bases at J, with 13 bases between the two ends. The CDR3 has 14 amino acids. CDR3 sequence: CATRSSGTNQPQHF. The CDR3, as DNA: TGTGCCACCAGGTCGTCAGGCACGAATCAGCCCCAGCATTTT.